This T cell receptor (beta chain) emerged from a study of cytomegalovirus exposure and HLA in healthy donors (dated by TCRdb to 2015 to 2018). For the wider study: According to an earlier analysis of several hundred of the donors, some 180 million T cells yielded roughly 100 million unique TCR beta sequences and about 300 Gb of sequence data. A handful of DR-DQ haplotypes were treated as single units for association and clustering because of strong linkage in the cohort. Donor age, sex, ethnicity and CMV serostatus were compiled alongside the repertoire data. An earlier analysis of 587 of the donors used high-throughput TCR beta sequencing to judge whether each TCR beta V gene segment behaved as functional or pseudogenic. The study aimed to test whether signatures of past pathogen exposure could be identified by cataloging public T cell receptors. A later analysis re-examined previously published TCR beta repertoires from 610 or so donors and added high-resolution HLA genotyping to investigate patterns of TCR occurrence. High-throughput TCR immunosequencing, statistical association of individual TCRs with disease status, and machine learning were combined to predict cytomegalovirus infection status. In addition to the first cohort of around 670 subjects, a separate validation cohort of 120 different subjects was used. Class I and class II HLA loci were covered by the typing at four-digit resolution. Among 350 to 400 genotyped donors of the cohort, an average of roughly 240,000 unique TCR beta nucleotide sequences were sequenced per donor, roughly a sixth of them non-productive. An early release covering 550 to 700 HLA-typed donors comprised about 300 gigabases of sequencing data and about 90 million unique TCR sequences. A later genetic analysis used genome-wide SNP genotypes for about three fifths of the 666 donors, treating that subset as a discovery cohort. All discovery cohort repertoires had been generated on a single sequencing platform. Typing coverage differed by locus: A, B, C, DRB1 and DQB1 were typed in about 620-630 donors, DQA1 in about 500, DPA1 in 606, and DPB1 in approximately 450. The study used immunosequencing to profile the T cell repertoires of 666 subjects and linked those repertoires to cytomegalovirus serostatus. Rather than drawing on any new phenotypic data, the later analysis identified candidate immune exposures from TCR beta sequences and the way those sequences occurred across donors. Of the roughly 390 genotyped donors, 65% to 90% were placed in the genetic ancestry cluster associated with self-reported Caucasian donors.

General conclusions and limits of the study: A cluster of highly shared sequence variants was judged likely to be a technical artifact of the sequencing pipeline. In a later analysis, TCR association rates were found to vary across HLA loci, with the most associated TCRs seen for DRB1 alleles and the fewest for HLA-C alleles. Roughly uniform sequencing depth across donors was assumed in presence/absence analyses, although this assumption may not hold. A later analysis found that HLA-associated TCR beta chains were more clonally expanded and had lower generation probabilities than equally common non-associated chains. The study gave a list of 150 to 200 TCR beta chains associated with cytomegalovirus. Assigning TCR associations to individual alleles was difficult when HLA alleles, especially DR and DQ, strongly co-occurred. Across donors, most TCR sequences were observed very rarely, whereas some public TCRs were present in many individuals. In both the original and validation cohorts, the classifier was reported to diagnose cytomegalovirus status with high specificity and sensitivity. CMV serostatus was the only immune exposure information available for the cohort. Linkage disequilibrium might explain the correlated functional status among segregating V segments, but an unknown experimental factor could not be excluded. A further reported finding was that TCR beta sequences accurately predicted the HLA-A and HLA-B alleles for most subjects in the first cohort. Because counts were too low, about 15 rarely observed V segments, including chromosome 9 orphons, were left out of the earlier analysis of about 620 of the donors. Some IMGT-functional V segments, including TRBV6-2 and TRBV6-3, could not be distinguished by the 87-base-pair reads and were therefore excluded. Because HLA typing was missing for some donors at each locus, association tests included only the typed subset. The cohort was sequenced for TCR beta chains only, and without alpha or paired-chain data the features that could be detected were limited. In a later analysis, around 17,000 TCR beta sequences were associated with specific HLA alleles at a false discovery rate of 0.05. The authors suggested that the approach could potentially be extended to other disease states and immunological phenotypes. Three of the identified cytomegalovirus-associated TCR beta chains were confirmed in vitro to be specific for cytomegalovirus antigens. Several of the top co-occurrence clusters appeared to be linked to parvovirus B19, influenza, CMV and Epstein-Barr virus, according to a later analysis. A later analysis found that most CMV-associated TCR beta chains appeared HLA-restricted, with HLA associations seemingly driven largely by CMV exposure. According to a later genetic analysis, donors in an Asian-associated ancestry cluster had fewer N-insertions in productive TCRs than the approximately 700-donor mean. Broadly in line with IMGT annotations, most TCR beta V segments showed up in productive rearrangements about 87% or about 30% of the time in an earlier analysis of 450 to 600 of the donors. V-gene and J-gene trimming of TCR beta chains was associated with a missense DCLRE1C variant in a later genetic analysis, and the association was replicated in an independent cohort.

The cohort comprised fewer than 750 healthy bone marrow donors. At the time of sampling, all cohort members were nominally healthy, though unrecorded immune exposures were likely present. The donor was CMV seropositive and was included in the group of 290 or so seropositive cohort members. A peripheral blood sample was provided by each donor, and peripheral blood mononuclear cells were used for TCR beta sequencing. The Qiagen DNeasy Blood Extraction Kit was used to extract genomic DNA from the blood cell samples. Based on the germline V gene (reference sequence), the CDR1 and CDR2 sequences are SEHNR and FQNEAQ. V drops 1 base and J drops 4 bases, leaving 11 bases in between. Counted from cysteine to phenylalanine, this CDR3 has 16 amino acids. Solely the CDR3 DNA is kept, with 48 bases framed from the first base. The method behind the library was the immunoSEQ multiplex PCR assay. The multiplex PCR relied on a mix of 60 forward primers for TCR Vbeta segments and 13 reverse primers for TCR Jbeta segments. Amplification of the CDR3 region of rearranged TCR beta genes was performed with a multiplex PCR assay on genomic DNA. The Illumina HiSeq System was used to sequence the amplified TCR beta libraries as 87-base-pair reads. The paper's data handling went like this. Across the 670 or so repertoires, a later analysis counted 75 million to 90 million unique TCR beta chains, roughly 11 million of which were shared by at least two donors. To remove PCR and sequencing errors, raw reads were error-corrected and collapsed into unique sequences using a nearest-neighbor algorithm that merged closely related sequences. V, D and J gene segments were assigned by aligning CDR3 sequences to IMGT reference sequences. Each retained sequence needed at least a six-nucleotide match to both a V gene segment and a J gene segment. Rearrangements were classified as productive when the CDR3 lacked stop codons and remained in frame with V and J, and all other rearrangements were classified as non-productive. Following IMGT convention, CDR3 was defined as the stretch from the second conserved V-encoded cysteine to the conserved J-encoded phenylalanine. The earlier analysis of more than 450 of the donors excluded sequences that lacked an unambiguous match to a single V gene segment. In an earlier analysis of roughly 500 of the donors, V segments were called functional above 56.7% productive rearrangements and were called segregating when the between-donor standard deviation exceeded 5%. A statistical classification framework was built to diagnose cytomegalovirus status from the catalog of TCR beta chain sequences. In a later analysis, TCR nucleotide sequences were compared against IMGT/GENE-DB human TR gene sequences so that V and J genes could be assigned. In a later analysis, CDR3 sequences and most-parsimonious VDJ recombination scenarios were assigned using the TCRdist pipeline. In a later analysis, every TCR beta chain was defined by the combination of its CDR3 amino acid sequence and its V-gene family, and reads without a unique V-gene family were dropped. To address suspected cross-contamination and a sequencing artifact, a later analysis removed a few hundred highly shared, low-generation-probability nucleotide sequences. For each public chain, a later analysis derived a clonal expansion index from normalized ranks of inferred template counts within each repertoire. A later analysis computed generation probabilities with a VDJ recombination model fitted to out-of-frame rearrangements, and checked the results against IGoR. In a later analysis, hypergeometric tests were used to score TCR-TCR, TCR-HLA and TCR-CMV co-occurrence, with a repertoire-size bias correction applied to TCR pairs. To estimate false discovery rates, a later analysis permuted the HLA or CMV assignments 20 times. In a later analysis, co-occurring TCRs were grouped with DBSCAN, and TCRdist sequence similarity was added when clustering was performed within HLA-allele-positive subsets. Repertoires with fewer than 30,000 or more than 120,000 public chains, plus five repertoires with anomalous nucleotide sharing, were excluded from co-occurrence clustering. TCRdb re-hosts the immuneACCESS table, in-frame sequences only. Its copies lack some clones; in the studies checked, an unresolved V gene accounts for under half of them, and the cause for the rest is not known. The V and J calls and the clone size are those of that table, but D and trimming were determined from the DNA. In all, the sample holds approximately 150,000 clones, and around 66% of those were seen once. 3% of the sample lies in the top ten.

About this clone itself: The antigen it binds to is not known. No much larger clone is present one base from it, and per-base qualities are unavailable.

Rearrangement joined TRBV7-9 to TRBJ2-6, with a tentative D gene TRBD1 over 6 matching bases. The receptor comes from a woman in her twenties or thirties in good health and CMV-seropositive. Sequenced material: PBMCs. The CDR3 reads as follows: CASSLGTGTGANVLTF. The nucleotide sequence reads TGTGCCAGCAGCTTAGGAACAGGGACAGGGGCCAACGTCCTGACTTTC.